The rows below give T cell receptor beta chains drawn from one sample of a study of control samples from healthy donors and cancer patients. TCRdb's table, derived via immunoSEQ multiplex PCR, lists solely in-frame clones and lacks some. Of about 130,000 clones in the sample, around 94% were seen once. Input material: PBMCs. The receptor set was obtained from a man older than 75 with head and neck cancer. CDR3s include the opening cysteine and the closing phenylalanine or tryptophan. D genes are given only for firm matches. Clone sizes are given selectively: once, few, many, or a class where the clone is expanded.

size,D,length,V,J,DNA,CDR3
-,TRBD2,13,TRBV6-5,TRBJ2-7,TGTGCCAGCAACGGCGTAGCGGGATCCGGGCAGTACTTC,CASNGVAGSGQYF
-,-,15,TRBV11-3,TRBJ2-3,TGTGCCAGCAGCTTAGGAGGGGGGCAGGCAGATACGCAGTATTTT,CASSLGGGQADTQYF
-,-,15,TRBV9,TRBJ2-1,TGTGCCAGCAGCGTAGGCAGGAGCTCCTACAATGAGCAGTTCTTC,CASSVGRSSYNEQFF
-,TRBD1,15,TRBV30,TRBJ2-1,TGTGCCTGGTCCCCCACAGGGGGCTCCTACAATGAGCAGTTCTTC,CAWSPTGGSYNEQFF
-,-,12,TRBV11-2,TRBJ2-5,TGTGCCAGCAGCTTAGCGCGAGAGACCCAGTACTTC,CASSLARETQYF
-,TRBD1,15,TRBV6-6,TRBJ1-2,TGTGCCAGCAGTCGTGGGACAGGCCCGGGTGGTGGCTACACCTTC,CASSRGTGPGGGYTF
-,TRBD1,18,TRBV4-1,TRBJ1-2,TGCGCCAGCAGCCAAGTGGCGGGACAGGGGATACTAAACTATGGCTACACCTTC,CASSQVAGQGILNYGYTF
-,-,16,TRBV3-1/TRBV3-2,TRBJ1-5,TGTGCCAGCAGCCAAGGCGCAGGGTATAGCAATCAGCCCCAGCATTTT,CASSQGAGYSNQPQHF
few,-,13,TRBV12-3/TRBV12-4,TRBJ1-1,TGTGCCAGCAGTTACTTGGGGAACACTGAAGCTTTCTTT,CASSYLGNTEAFF
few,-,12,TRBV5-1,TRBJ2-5,TGCGCCAGCAGCTCCACTTTGGAGACCCAGTACTTC,CASSSTLETQYF
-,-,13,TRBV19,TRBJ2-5,TGTGCCAGTAGTATCTTCAGGGAAGAGACCCAGTACTTC,CASSIFREETQYF
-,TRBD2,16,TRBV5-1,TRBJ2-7,TGCGCCAGCAGCTCGGGAGGCTCTAGCGGCCGCTACGAGCAGTACTTC,CASSSGGSSGRYEQYF
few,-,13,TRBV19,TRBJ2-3,TGTGCCAGTTCGGGTTTCAGGGGAGATACGCAGTATTTT,CASSGFRGDTQYF
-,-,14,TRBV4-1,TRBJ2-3,TGCGCCAGCAGCCTCTACGGACTGCCAGATACGCAGTATTTT,CASSLYGLPDTQYF
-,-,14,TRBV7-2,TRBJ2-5,TGTGCCAGCAGCCCACCTGGGGGGGCAGAGACCCAGTACTTC,CASSPPGGAETQYF
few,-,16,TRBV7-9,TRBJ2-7,TGTGCCAGCAGCTGGTACGGGGGCCTCCGCTCCTACGAGCAGTACTTC,CASSWYGGLRSYEQYF
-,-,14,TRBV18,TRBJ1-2,TGTGCCAGCTCACCACAAAAACAGGGCGGAGGCTACACCTTC,CASSPQKQGGGYTF
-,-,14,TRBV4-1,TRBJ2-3,TGCGCCAGCAGCCTTGGACTTGCAGCAGATACGCAGTATTTT,CASSLGLAADTQYF
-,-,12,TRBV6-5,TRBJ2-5,TGTGCCAGCAGGGGGACGGTCGGGACCCAGTACTTC,CASRGTVGTQYF
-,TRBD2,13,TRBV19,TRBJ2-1,TGTGCCAGTAGAACTAGCGGAATCAATGAGCAGTTCTTC,CASRTSGINEQFF
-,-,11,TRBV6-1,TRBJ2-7,TGTGCCAGCAGTGAGGGGGTGTGGCAGTACTTC,CASSEGVWQYF
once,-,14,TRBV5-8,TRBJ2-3,TGTGCCAGCAGCTTGGCGGGGCACCCAAATACGCAGTATTTT,CASSLAGHPNTQYF
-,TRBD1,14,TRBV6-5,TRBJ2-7,TGTGCCAGCAGGGCGGACAGGGGGCGACTCGAGCAGTACTTC,CASRADRGRLEQYF
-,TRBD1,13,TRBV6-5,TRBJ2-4,TGTGCCAGCAGACGAGGGGGCCCGGACATTCAGTACTTC,CASRRGGPDIQYF
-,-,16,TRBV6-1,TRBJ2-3,TGTGCCAGCAGTGAAGGAGGGGGTAGAATAACAGATACGCAGTATTTT,CASSEGGGRITDTQYF
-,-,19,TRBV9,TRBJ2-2,TGTGCCAGCAGCGTAGCCACAAGAACGAACCGGGCCTACACCGGGGAGCTGTTTTTT,CASSVATRTNRAYTGELFF
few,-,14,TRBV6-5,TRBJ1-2,TGTGCCAGCACCCTAGGGGGACCTAACTATGGCTACACCTTC,CASTLGGPNYGYTF
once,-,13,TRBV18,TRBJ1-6,TGTGCCAGCTCACCACAGGAGGATTCACCCCTCCACTTT,CASSPQEDSPLHF
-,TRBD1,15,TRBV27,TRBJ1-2,TGTGCCAGCAGTTTGACAGGGCCTCTCGCTATGAGCTACACCTTC,CASSLTGPLAMSYTF
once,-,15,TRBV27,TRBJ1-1,TGTGCCAGCAGCCAACATGGGGCATGGTTCACTGAAGCTTTCTTT,CASSQHGAWFTEAFF
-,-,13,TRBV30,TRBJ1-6,TGTGCCTGGAGTGCCGACGACAGTCCACCCCTCCACTTT,CAWSADDSPPLHF
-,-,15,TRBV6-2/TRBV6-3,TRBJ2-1,TGTGCCAGCAGTTCGGCCGGGACCCGTACGAATGAGCAGTTCTTC,CASSSAGTRTNEQFF
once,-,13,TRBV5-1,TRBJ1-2,TGCGCCAGCAGCTTGGACGTCAACTATGGCTACACCTTC,CASSLDVNYGYTF